These T cell receptor beta chains were read from a single sample in a study of T cell repertoires in cytomegalovirus infection. TCRdb called the reads again in MiXCR, with one record for every CDR3 protein. Altogether around 430,000 distinct CDR3 sequences are present, about 39% being singletons, with the ten largest covering roughly two fifths. The antigens of these receptors remain unknown. The sequencing used cultured PBMCs, collected from culture after CMV antigen stimulation. These receptors all stem from a human donor in good health (CMV status not recorded). Some clones in this sample may be carry-over from other donors' samples. CDR3s include the opening cysteine and the closing phenylalanine or tryptophan. The D gene is left open where the match is weak. Rows may omit the clone size; those that give it use once, few, many or a size class.

CDR3	DNA	V	J	size	D
CASSLSILTGREQYF	TGTGCCAGCAGTCTTTCAATCCTGACAGGACGCGAGCAGTACTTC	TRBV6-6	TRBJ2-7	-	-
CASSRGSGKSGGYTF	TGTGCCAGCTCACGGGGGTCTGGTAAATCCGGGGGCTACACCTTC	TRBV6-1	TRBJ1-2	-	-
CASSQKIAGGRETQYF	TGCGCCAGCAGCCAAAAAATAGCGGGAGGGCGAGAGACCCAGTACTTC	TRBV4-3	TRBJ2-5	-	TRBD2
CASSDLGRTAHNEQFF	TGTGCCAGCAGTGACTTGGGTAGGACGGCACACAATGAGCAGTTCTTC	TRBV6-1	TRBJ2-1	few	-
CASRSQGNNEQFF	TGTGCCAGCAGATCACAGGGGAACAATGAGCAGTTCTTC	TRBV6-2/TRBV6-3	TRBJ2-1	-	TRBD1
CSVGRQGEAFF	TGCAGCGTTGGAAGACAGGGTGAAGCTTTCTTT	TRBV29-1	TRBJ1-1	once	TRBD1
CASTKTGRSYEQYF	TGTGCCAGCACCAAGACAGGGCGGTCCTACGAGCAGTACTTC	TRBV12-3/TRBV12-4	TRBJ2-7	-	TRBD1
CAWSEGRNYGYTF	TGTGCCTGGAGCGAGGGACGTAACTATGGCTACACCTTC	TRBV30	TRBJ1-2	-	-
CASSLTGREQFF	TGTGCCAGCAGTTTGACAGGGAGGGAGCAGTTCTTC	TRBV28	TRBJ2-1	-	-
CASSQGVGQGRGYTF	TGTGCCAGCAGCCAAGGTGTTGGGCAGGGGCGCGGCTACACCTTC	TRBV4-2	TRBJ1-2	-	-
CASSLALGGTDTQYF	TGTGCCAGCAGCTTAGCCTTGGGAGGCACAGATACGCAGTATTTT	TRBV11-2	TRBJ2-3	-	-
CASALLAGGLEETQYF	TGTGCTAGTGCTCTCCTAGCGGGGGGACTAGAAGAGACCCAGTACTTC	TRBV12-5	TRBJ2-5	-	TRBD2
CASSSYRALRGTGELFF	TGTGCCAGCAGCTCTTACCGGGCCCTCAGGGGCACCGGGGAGCTGTTTTTT	TRBV11-2	TRBJ2-2	few	-
CASRPGPLNTEAFF	TGTGCCAGCAGGCCGGGACCTTTGAACACTGAAGCTTTCTTT	TRBV6-1	TRBJ1-1	few	-
CASSLQNLQETQYF	TGCGCCAGCTCACTACAGAACCTCCAAGAGACCCAGTACTTC	TRBV5-1	TRBJ2-5	-	-
CASSRRGQGDYGYTF	TGTGCCAGCAGTCGACGTGGACAGGGAGACTATGGCTACACCTTC	TRBV6-5	TRBJ1-2	-	TRBD1
CASSQNSPGGDSDTQYF	TGTGCCAGCAGTCAAAACAGCCCGGGGGGCGATTCAGATACGCAGTATTTT	TRBV6-1	TRBJ2-3	-	-
CASSASGTSGSFGEQYF	TGTGCCAGCAGCGCTTCCGGGACTAGCGGGAGTTTTGGCGAGCAGTACTTC	TRBV7-8	TRBJ2-7	-	TRBD2
CASSITGSGEKLFF	TGTGCCAGCAGCATCACAGGGTCTGGGGAAAAACTGTTTTTT	TRBV7-2	TRBJ1-4	few	-
CASSPTRLVVGTDTQYF	TGTGCCAGCAGCCCTACTCGACTAGTGGTTGGCACAGATACGCAGTATTTT	TRBV7-8	TRBJ2-3	many	-
CAIRDLGGTYEQFF	TGTGCCATCAGGGACCTGGGGGGGACCTATGAGCAGTTCTTC	TRBV10-3	TRBJ2-1	-	TRBD2
CASKPGGPYEQYF	TGTGCCAGCAAGCCAGGGGGCCCCTACGAGCAGTACTTC	TRBV27	TRBJ2-7	-	TRBD1
CASSLGLRGRTDTQYF	TGTGCCAGCAGCTTGGGACTCCGGGGACGCACAGATACGCAGTATTTT	TRBV5-4	TRBJ2-3	-	-
CASRGDQETQYF	TGTGCCAGCAGAGGCGACCAAGAGACCCAGTACTTC	TRBV6-2/TRBV6-3	TRBJ2-5	few	-
CASSQGLGAYEQYF	TGTGCCAGCAGCCAAGGTTTAGGGGCCTACGAGCAGTACTTC	TRBV3-1	TRBJ2-7	-	-
CASSLPTGEAFF	TGTGCCAGCAGCTTACCCACAGGGGAAGCTTTCTTT	TRBV7-6	TRBJ1-1	-	-
CASSQDELAGSFGTDTQYF	TGCGCCAGCAGCCAAGATGAACTAGCGGGGTCCTTTGGCACAGATACGCAGTATTTT	TRBV4-1	TRBJ2-3	-	TRBD2
CASNPQGLYTDTQYF	TGTGCCAGCAACCCTCAGGGGCTCTACACAGATACGCAGTATTTT	TRBV28	TRBJ2-3	-	-
CSAMSGTGSYEQYF	TGCAGTGCTATGTCCGGGACAGGGAGTTACGAGCAGTACTTC	TRBV20-1	TRBJ2-7	-	TRBD1
CASSREAGVSYEQYF	TGCGCCAGCAGCCGGGAGGCGGGAGTCTCCTACGAGCAGTACTTC	TRBV5-1	TRBJ2-7	-	TRBD2
CASSLSRVSGNTIYF	TGTGCCAGCAGCTTATCCAGGGTATCAGGAAACACCATATATTTT	TRBV7-2	TRBJ1-3	-	-
CSANDVAGDSGNTIYF	TGCAGTGCTAACGATGTCGCCGGTGACTCTGGAAACACCATATATTTT	TRBV20-1	TRBJ1-3	-	-
CASSPLSDSPLHF	TGTGCCAGCAGCCCACTTTCGGATTCACCCCTCCACTTT	TRBV7-6	TRBJ1-6	few	-
CASSLGSGEEQFF	TGTGCCAGCAGCTTAGGAAGCGGGGAAGAGCAGTTCTTC	TRBV7-2	TRBJ2-1	-	TRBD2
CASSVDRGADTEAFF	TGTGCCAGTAGTGTGGACAGGGGAGCGGACACTGAAGCTTTCTTT	TRBV19	TRBJ1-1	few	TRBD1
CASSFGNRYNEQFF	TGTGCCAGCAGTTTCGGTAACAGGTACAATGAGCAGTTCTTC	TRBV12-3/TRBV12-4	TRBJ2-1	-	-
CASSKRLAGDEQYF	TGTGCCAGCAGCAAACGACTAGCGGGGGATGAGCAGTATTTT	TRBV7-2	TRBJ2-3	few	TRBD2
CASSQRTALLSYEQYF	TGTGCCAGCTCACAGAGGACAGCCCTTTTATCCTACGAGCAGTACTTC	TRBV18	TRBJ2-7	few	-
CASSSDRGRRPYEQYF	TGTGCCAGCAGCTCTGACCGAGGGAGAAGGCCCTACGAGCAGTACTTC	TRBV11-1	TRBJ2-7	-	-
CASRLTGSPYEQYF	TGTGCCAGCAGATTAACAGGGTCCCCCTACGAGCAGTACTTC	TRBV6-5	TRBJ2-7	-	-
CASSYLPSNYGYTF	TGTGCCAGCAGTTATCTACCTTCTAACTATGGCTACACCTTC	TRBV6-6	TRBJ1-2	few	-
CASSLVGGSGTEQYF	TGTGCCAGCAGCTTAGTAGGAGGTTCTGGGACCGAGCAGTACTTC	TRBV7-8	TRBJ2-7	-	-
CASSSPLGGGETQYF	TGTGCCAGCAGTTCGCCACTGGGGGGGGGAGAGACCCAGTACTTC	TRBV12-3/TRBV12-4	TRBJ2-5	-	TRBD2
CASSARRNVGELFF	TGTGCCAGCAGCGCGCGCAGAAACGTTGGGGAGCTGTTTTTT	TRBV7-2	TRBJ2-2	-	-
CASSSARGGGQFF	TGTGCCAGCAGCTCCGCAAGGGGGGGGGGGCAGTTCTTC	TRBV11-2	TRBJ2-1	-	-
CASGTGTTSPYF	TGTGCCAGCGGGACCGGGACTACGTCGCCGTATTTT	TRBV12-3/TRBV12-4	TRBJ2-3	-	TRBD2
CASSATRGKTGNTIYF	TGTGCCAGCAGCGCGACACGGGGGAAAACTGGAAACACCATATATTTT	TRBV7-9	TRBJ1-3	-	-
CSAEGLALYEQYF	TGCAGTGCTGAAGGACTAGCGCTCTACGAGCAGTACTTC	TRBV20-1	TRBJ2-7	-	TRBD2
CASRPDVSVPGVRDRGGEQYF	TGTGCCAGCAGGCCTGACGTGAGTGTCCCCGGCGTCCGGGACAGGGGGGGCGAGCAGTACTTC	TRBV6-1	TRBJ2-7	few	TRBD1
CASRPVSGWAFF	TGTGCCAGCAGACCCGTTAGCGGGTGGGCGTTCTTC	TRBV7-2	TRBJ2-1	-	TRBD2
CASSYYRGRAFF	TGTGCCAGCAGTTATTACAGGGGTCGGGCTTTCTTT	TRBV6-1	TRBJ1-1	-	TRBD1
CASRGTGGIGSYNEQFF	TGTGCCAGTAGAGGGACAGGGGGCATCGGCTCCTACAATGAGCAGTTCTTC	TRBV19	TRBJ2-1	few	TRBD1
CASSQGQGGSREQFF	TGTGCCAGCAGTCAAGGACAGGGGGGTTCGAGGGAGCAGTTCTTC	TRBV6-2/TRBV6-3	TRBJ2-1	-	TRBD1
CASSVTVGGGTEAFF	TGTGCCAGCAGTGTCACGGTTGGAGGGGGGACTGAAGCTTTCTTT	TRBV28	TRBJ1-1	-	-
CSAKDSGGTDTQYF	TGCAGTGCCAAGGACTCAGGGGGCACAGATACGCAGTATTTT	TRBV20-1	TRBJ2-3	few	-
CATSASGRAHEQFF	TGTGCCACCAGTGCCAGCGGGAGGGCCCATGAGCAGTTCTTC	TRBV24-1	TRBJ2-1	-	TRBD2
CSVERGTGGYYGYTF	TGCAGCGTTGAGCGGGGTACAGGGGGCTACTATGGCTACACCTTC	TRBV29-1	TRBJ1-2	once	TRBD1
CASSTRPGLAGGGETQYF	TGCGCCAGCAGCACGCGTCCGGGACTAGCGGGAGGGGGCGAGACCCAGTACTTC	TRBV5-1	TRBJ2-5	-	TRBD2